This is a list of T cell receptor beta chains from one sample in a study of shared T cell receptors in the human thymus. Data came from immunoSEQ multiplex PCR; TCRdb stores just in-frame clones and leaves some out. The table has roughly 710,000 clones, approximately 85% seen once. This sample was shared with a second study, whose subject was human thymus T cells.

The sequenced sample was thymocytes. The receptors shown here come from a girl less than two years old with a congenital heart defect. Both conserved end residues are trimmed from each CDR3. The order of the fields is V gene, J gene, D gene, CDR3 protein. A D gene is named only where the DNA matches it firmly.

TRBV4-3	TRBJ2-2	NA	ASSLTRPNTLNTGELF
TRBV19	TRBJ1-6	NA	ASSIGGGSYNSPLH
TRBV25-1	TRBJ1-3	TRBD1	ASSESGQQGNTIY
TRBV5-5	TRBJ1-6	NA	ASSLSAPEPYNSPLH
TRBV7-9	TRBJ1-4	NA	ASSLVAVLSTNEKLF
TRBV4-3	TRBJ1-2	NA	ASSPTPDYGYT
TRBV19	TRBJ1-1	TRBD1	ASSIRWTGGRSDTEAF
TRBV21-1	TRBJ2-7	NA	ASSKRGAYEQY
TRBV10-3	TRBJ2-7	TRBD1	AIRRTGPYEQY
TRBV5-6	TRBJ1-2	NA	ASSLYETTTARYGYT
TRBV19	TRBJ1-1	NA	ASSILNRNTEAF
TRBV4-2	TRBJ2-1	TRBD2	ASTAGEAYNEQF
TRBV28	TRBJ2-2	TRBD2	ASSSLLAGGNTGELF
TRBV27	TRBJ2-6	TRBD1	ASSSQGQRNVLT
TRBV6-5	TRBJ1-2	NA	ASSELRGGMNGYT
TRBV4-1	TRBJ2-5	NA	ASSLAAGEGETQY
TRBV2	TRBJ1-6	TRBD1	ASSCSGTGKESSPLH
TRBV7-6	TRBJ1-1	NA	ASSLGGVTEAF
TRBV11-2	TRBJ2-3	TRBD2	ASSPQAGGLVDTQY
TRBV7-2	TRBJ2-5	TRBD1	ASSLEDRVIQETQY
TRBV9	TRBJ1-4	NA	ASSVAPETATNEKLF
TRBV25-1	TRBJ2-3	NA	ASSESLSTSTDTQY
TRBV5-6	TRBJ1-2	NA	ASSQRTAGYT
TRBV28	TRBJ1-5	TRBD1	ASSLFLKNRGLGSWDQPQH
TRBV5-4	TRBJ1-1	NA	ASSFWGPPVGNTEAF
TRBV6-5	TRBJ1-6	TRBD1	ASSSRGGTGGSPLH
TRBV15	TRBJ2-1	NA	ATSRVDNEQF
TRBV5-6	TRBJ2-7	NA	ASSLVTTYEQY